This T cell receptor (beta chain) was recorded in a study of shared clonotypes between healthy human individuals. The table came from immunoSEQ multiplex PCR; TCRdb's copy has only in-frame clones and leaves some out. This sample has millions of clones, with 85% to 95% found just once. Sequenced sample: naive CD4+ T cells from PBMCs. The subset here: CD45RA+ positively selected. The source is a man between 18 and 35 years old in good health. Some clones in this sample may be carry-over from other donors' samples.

The CDR3 loop is CASSQPGQGINYEQYF. The CDR3 DNA is TGTGCCAGCAGCCAACCCGGACAGGGGATAAACTACGAGCAGTACTTC. V and J are TRBV14 and TRBJ2-7; 9 bases align to TRBD1. The V gene's germline CDR1 is SGHDN and CDR2 FVKESK. The V gene end was trimmed by 2 bases and the J gene end by 3 bases; junction bases not matched to a gene: 8. There are 16 residues in the CDR3.